The clone carrying this TCR beta chain has a handful of counts. Its target is unknown. This entry belongs to a study of OX40 agonist ivuxolimab in advanced cancers. Study overall: Patients were treated with ivuxolimab, an agonistic anti-OX40 (CD134) antibody. Of the patients, three showed partial responses, one with hepatocellular carcinoma and two with cutaneous melanoma.

Repertoires were generated with immunoSEQ multiplex PCR, while TCRdb's copy carries only in-frame clones and drops some. Here the sample spans tens of thousands of clones, more than 70% being singletons. With V trimmed by 2 bases and J by 4 bases, 1 base remained unmatched. The CDR3 covers 15 residues. Germline CDR1 reads SGHVS; CDR2 reads FNYEAQ. Study-level findings and limits: Partial responders at 0.1-3.0 mg/kg showed near-lowest clonal expansion.

Sequenced material: CD4+ or CD8+ T cells sorted from blood, taken in a trial of the OX40 agonist ivuxolimab. The sequence derives from an adult with an advanced solid tumor such as melanoma, head and neck, liver or kidney cancer. This rearrangement joins TRBV7-6 to TRBJ2-5; TRBD2 aligns across 13 bases. The chain's CDR3 is CASSLRLAGGETQYF. The CDR3 coding sequence is TGTGCCAGCAGCTTAAGACTAGCGGGAGGAGAGACCCAGTACTTC. The variable domain in full, with the rest retrieved from reference TRBV7-6 and TRBJ2-5, is GAGVSQSPRYKVTKRGQDVALRCDPISGHVSLYWYRQALGQGPEFLTYFNYEAQQDKSGLPNDRFSAERPEGSISTLTIQRTEQRDSAMYRCASSLRLAGGETQYFGPGTRLLVL.